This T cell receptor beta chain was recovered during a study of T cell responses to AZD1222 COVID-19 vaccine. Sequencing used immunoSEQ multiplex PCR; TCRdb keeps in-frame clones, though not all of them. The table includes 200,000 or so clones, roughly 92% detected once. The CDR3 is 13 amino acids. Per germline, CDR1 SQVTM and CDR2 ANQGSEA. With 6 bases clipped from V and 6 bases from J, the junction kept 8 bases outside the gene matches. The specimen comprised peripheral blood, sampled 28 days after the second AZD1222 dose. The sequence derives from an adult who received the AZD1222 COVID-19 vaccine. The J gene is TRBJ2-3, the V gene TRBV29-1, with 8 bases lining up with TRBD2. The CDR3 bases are TGCAGCGTCCGAATAGGGACTAGTGATACGCAGTATTTT. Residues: CSVRIGTSDTQYF.